This T cell receptor beta chain comes out of a study of T-cell reconstitution after alpha-beta-depleted transplantation in children. Regarding the study as a whole: Among T cells one year after transplant, newly produced cells accounted for most counts and diversity. About two months after transplant, alpha-beta T cells reportedly came from several hundred expanded graft clones. Some patients owed their high day-60 TCRbeta diversity to surviving recipient T cells and thymic progenitors.

As for this clonotype: Its specificity is not known.

The V and J ends lost 0 bases and 3 bases, in that order; junction bases with no gene match: 2. Germline V gene sequence: CDR1 MNHEY, CDR2 SVGAGI. This CDR3 region has 15 residues. A library of TCRbeta sequences, prepared with unique molecular identifiers, was generated. MiXCR was run by TCRdb on the PCR reads, yielding one entry per CDR3 protein. The sample consists of a few hundred thousand distinct CDR3 sequences, less than 9.5% of them appearing once. The TCR originated in a female patient aged 2 to 10 who had a stem cell transplant for Fanconi anemia, so the T cells may come from the graft donor. This chain links TRBV6-5 with TRBJ2-1, with 7 bases fitting TRBD1. The sequenced sample was peripheral blood, obtained 360 days after TCRalphabeta/CD19-depleted stem cell transplant. The CDR3 protein is CASSYSGTVYNEQFF. The CDR3, as DNA: TGTGCCAGCAGTTACTCCGGGACAGTCTACAATGAGCAGTTCTTC.